The TCR beta chain described here comes from a study of high-grade serous ovarian cancer treatment subgroups. Study-wide points: Repertoire similarity ranged roughly 0.11 to 0.85 between tumors of one patient.

With respect to this clone: Its target is unknown.

V shed 3 bases, J shed 5 bases, and the junction held 7 bases outside the gene matches. The CDR3 has 15 amino acids. Germline V gives CDR1 PRHDT, CDR2 FYEKMQ (reference sequence). The tumor samples were collected prior to definitive surgery or chemotherapy. The data were produced by immunoSEQ multiplex PCR, yet TCRdb's version contains in-frame clones alone and is incomplete. The top ten hold roughly 20% of the sample, which has over 1,000 clones, roughly 75% seen once. Sample: tumor tissue. The source is a human donor with high-grade serous ovarian cancer. The chain links TRBV13 to TRBJ2-5; 9 positions match TRBD2. The DNA for the CDR3 is TGTGCCAGCAGCTTTGCGGGGGGGGTCCGCGAGACCCAGTACTTC. It yields the protein CASSFAGGVRETQYF.